The 6 T cell receptor beta chains given below trace back to one sample, sequenced in a study of blood T cells in healthy people across ages. Primed by a sample-barcoded 5' primer and a J-beta primer mix, a second PCR proceeded for roughly 6 to 12 cycles. TCRdb re-derived calls from the 5' RACE reads in MiXCR, one entry per CDR3 protein. Of 780,000 or so distinct CDR3 sequences in the sample, approximately 55% were seen once. Sequencing was carried out using blood. These receptors were obtained from an elderly man in good health.

This chain links TRBV20-1 with TRBJ2-5; maybe TRBD1 (6 bases). Looked up from germline, CDR1 is DFQATT and CDR2 is SNEGSKA (reference sequence). Trimming removed 6 bases at V and 6 bases at J, with 17 bases between. CDR3 length equals 13 residues. The CDR3 region has the DNA TGCAGTGCGACTACAGGGCCCGGGAAGACCCAGTACTTC. This codes for CSATTGPGKTQYF.

This clonotype was counted a few times. This chain connects TRBV20-1 to TRBJ2-7; weak D call: TRBD2 (6 bases). Trimming stripped 1 base from V and 3 bases from J, with 13 bases between. In germline, CDR1 is DFQATT, CDR2 SNEGSKA (reference sequence). The CDR3 runs to 14 residues. CDR3 in DNA: TGCAGTGCTAGAGGAGGGGCTAGCGTCTACGAGCAGTACTTC. It codes for CSARGGASVYEQYF.

The sample holds a few counts of this clonotype. The V call is TRBV25-1, the J call TRBJ2-7; 9 nucleotides line up with TRBD1. V shed 3 bases and J 7 bases; nucleotides not matched to a gene: 13. The CDR3 is 16 residues long. Per the germline V gene, CDR1 is MGHDK and CDR2 is SYGVNS. The CDR3 DNA sequence: TGTGCCAGCAGTGACTCGGGGACAGGGCAGTGGATGGAGCAGTACTTC. It specifies CASSDSGTGQWMEQYF.

A few counts support this clonotype. The chain employs TRBV7-9 and TRBJ2-1; 7 bases line up with TRBD2. Losses at the gene ends were 2 bases for V and 9 bases for J; bases not matched to a gene: 10. Per germline, CDR1 SEHNR and CDR2 FQNEAQ (reference sequence). CDR3 size: 15 residues. DNA for the CDR3: TGTGCCAGCAGCTTAACGGCGGGAGCAGTCGGTGAGCAGTTCTTC. Translated, it gives CASSLTAGAVGEQFF.

The rearrangement uses TRBV6-4 and TRBJ2-1; D is tentatively TRBD1 or TRBD2 (6 bases each). This CDR3 spans 15 amino acids. V was trimmed by 6 bases and J by 9 bases, leaving 21 bases between them. Germline V gene sequence: CDR1 MRHNA, CDR2 SNTAGT. The DNA for the CDR3 is TGTGCCAGCAGCGAACCCGGGGGCACTTTGGGTGAGCAGTTCTTC. Its protein product is CASSEPGGTLGEQFF.

This chain links TRBV7-9 with TRBJ1-1; the D is unclear. V shed 6 bases and J shed 0 bases, with 8 bases lying between them. CDR1 SEHNR and CDR2 FQNEAQ come from the germline V gene (reference sequence). This CDR3 is 13 amino acids long. CDR3 DNA: TGTGCCAGCAGGCCAACAGTGAACACTGAAGCTTTCTTT. Amino acid sequence: CASRPTVNTEAFF.